The T cell receptor beta chain described here comes from a study of cytomegalovirus exposure and HLA in healthy donors. Study conclusions and caveats: The listing of some 170 TCR beta chains classed them as cytomegalovirus-associated. With later analysis, a missense DCLRE1C variant became linked to TCR beta V- and J-gene trimming.

This PCR relied on a set of 60 Vbeta primers and 13 Jbeta primers. Data came from immunoSEQ multiplex PCR; TCRdb stores just in-frame clones and leaves some out. Recorded for this sample: about 110,000 clones. At collection, donors were nominally healthy, but unrecorded immune exposures were probable. Points on this clone: Its specificity is unknown.

Sequencing was done on a sample of PBMCs. The clonotype originates from a man aged 25 to 45 in good health and CMV-seronegative.

CDR3 DNA sequence: TGTGCCACCAGCAGAGATCAGGGATTCCCTAGCACAGATACGCAGTATTTT. This codes for CATSRDQGFPSTDTQYF. This sequence joins TRBV15 and TRBJ2-3, with D perhaps TRBD1 (5 bases). The V and J ends lost 0 bases and 0 bases respectively, with 13 bases between them. CDR3 length equals 17 residues. CDR1 LNHNV and CDR2 YYDKDF come from the germline V gene (reference sequence).